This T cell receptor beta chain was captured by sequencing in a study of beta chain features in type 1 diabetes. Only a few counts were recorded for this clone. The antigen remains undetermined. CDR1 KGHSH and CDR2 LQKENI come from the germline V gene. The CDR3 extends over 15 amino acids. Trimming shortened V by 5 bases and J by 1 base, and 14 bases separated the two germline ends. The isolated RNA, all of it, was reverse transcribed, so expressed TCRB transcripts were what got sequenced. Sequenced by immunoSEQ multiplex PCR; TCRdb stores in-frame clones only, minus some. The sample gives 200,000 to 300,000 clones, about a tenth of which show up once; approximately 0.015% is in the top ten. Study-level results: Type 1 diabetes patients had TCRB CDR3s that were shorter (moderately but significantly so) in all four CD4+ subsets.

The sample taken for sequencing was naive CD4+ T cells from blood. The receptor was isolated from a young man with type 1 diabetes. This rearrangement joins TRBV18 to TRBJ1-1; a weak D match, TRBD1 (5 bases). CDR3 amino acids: CASSFGQGGNTEAFF. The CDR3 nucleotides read TGTGCCAGCTCATTCGGCCAGGGCGGGAACACTGAAGCTTTCTTT.